This paragraph reports one T cell receptor beta chain. Its specificity is not known. The sample originates from a study of T cell responses to AZD1222 COVID-19 vaccine. The CDR3 totals 15 residues. Per the germline V gene, CDR1 is SGHDN and CDR2 is FVKESK. V was pared by 0 bases and J by 8 bases, with 7 bases of the junction left unmatched. Method: immunoSEQ multiplex PCR; TCRdb's copy keeps in-frame clones and lacks some. This table holds 130,000 or so clones, just over 90% found once. Findings of the study overall: Donors, mostly white British, included more females; clonal diversity was possibly underestimated. Recipients of AZD1222 seropositive at baseline numbered only 5 or 6. Among vaccine-associated CD4 TCRs, coverage spanned spike, with dominance at 160-218 and 743-854.

This rearrangement joins TRBV14 to TRBJ1-2; TRBD1 agrees at 9 bases. The sequence derives from an adult in good health. The material sequenced was peripheral blood, taken on day 0 of AZD1222 vaccination. The CDR3, as DNA: TGTGCCAGCAGCCAAGACCGACGACAGGGGGAAGGCTACACCTTC. It yields the protein CASSQDRRQGEGYTF. Filled out from reference TRBV14 and TRBJ1-2, the complete variable domain reads EAGVTQFPSHSVIEKGQTVTLRCDPISGHDNLYWYRRVMGKEIKFLLHFVKESKQDESGMPNNRFLAERTGGTYSTLKVQPAELEDSGVYFCASSQDRRQGEGYTFGSGTRLTVV.